This T cell receptor (beta chain) was observed in a study of T-cell reconstitution after alpha-beta-depleted transplantation in children. Study conclusions and caveats: The main origin of T-cell counts and diversity one year after transplant was newly produced T cells.

This sample's TCRbeta library carried unique molecular identifier barcodes. Each CDR3 protein is one row after TCRdb ran MiXCR on the PCR reads. This sample carries about 110,000 distinct CDR3 sequences, about 6.5% of them seen once, and the ten largest clones take less than 30%. The length of the CDR3 is 16 residues. V was cut by 4 bases and J by 7 bases, with 20 bases left in between. Germline V lookup: CDR1 LGHNA, CDR2 YSLEER. Notes on this clonotype: Its antigen is still unknown. A much larger clonotype is one base distant, so this may be a read error.

The chain is built from TRBV4-3 and TRBJ2-1; the D is unclear. The sequence came from a male patient aged 2-9 years who had a stem cell transplant for acute lymphoblastic leukemia, so the T cells may come from the graft donor. The material sequenced was PBMCs, mostly from graft donor cells, taken 360 days after TCRalphabeta/CD19-depleted stem cell transplant. The CDR3 DNA reads TGCGCCAGCAGCCTAAGCAGTGGGTCCCCTGGGAATGAGCAGTTCTTC. Translating gives CASSLSSGSPGNEQFF.